This T cell receptor (beta chain) stems from a study of chemoradiotherapy in HPV16-positive cancers. The J segment lost 5 bases and the V segment lost 6 bases, leaving 5 bases of the junction unmatched. This CDR3 contains 14 residues. From germline, CDR1 is SGHAT and CDR2 FQNNGV. Generated by immunoSEQ multiplex PCR, the TCRdb table keeps only in-frame clones and is missing some. The sample has 11,000 to 15,000 clones; roughly 93% are singletons. The source was blood, collected from a patient who underwent chemoradiotherapy. The V and J genes are TRBV11-2 and TRBJ2-5; 11 bases align to TRBD1. This clonotype originated in a human donor with HPV-associated anogenital cancer. CDR3 coding DNA: TGTGCCAGCAGTGGACAGGGGGCTTACGAGACCCAGTACTTC. This codes for CASSGQGAYETQYF.